This T cell receptor (beta chain) was profiled in a study of blood T cell repertoires in COVID-19. About the study: Researchers got acute and convalescent COVID-19 samples from the United States, Italy and Spain. Nucleic acid was either cDNA or gDNA, and it came from T cells, B-cell-depleted T cells, or PBMCs.

Study processing details: Cell counts per sample came from amplifying reference gene primers. Assay used: immunoSEQ multiplex PCR; TCRdb lists only in-frame clones, some missing. V, J and clone size are taken as reported in that table, and D and trimming were inferred from the DNA itself. Among approximately 170,000 clones listed, roughly 85% were seen once. V dropped 8 bases and J dropped 4 bases, with 14 bases sitting between them. Germline CDR1 MNHEY, CDR2 SVGAGI. The length of the CDR3 is 14 residues. Sample: peripheral blood. This chain connects TRBV6-5 to TRBJ2-2; D might be TRBD1 (6 bases). This TCR derives from a man aged 50-60 years with active or convalescent COVID-19. For the CDR3, the DNA is TGTGCCAGCGGTACAGGGACGTCCACCGGGGAGCTGTTTTTT. This translates into CASGTGTSTGELFF.